Each of the 25 T cell receptor beta chains below was sequenced from the same sample in a study of cytomegalovirus exposure and HLA in healthy donors. With 60 Vbeta and 13 Jbeta primers, the PCR was carried out. Data came from immunoSEQ multiplex PCR; TCRdb stores just in-frame clones and leaves some out. This table has 150,000 to 200,000 clones, just over 75% appearing once. Sequencing used PBMCs. Source of these receptors: a woman aged 25 to 39 in good health and CMV-seropositive.

The V call is TRBV11-2, the J call TRBJ1-1, with 10 bases aligning to TRBD1. The CDR3 sequence is 15 residues long. Germline V gene sequence: CDR1 SGHAT, CDR2 FQNNGV. V was pared by 1 base and J by 5 bases, with 4 bases of the junction left unmatched. The CDR3 loop is CASSLVMGQGTEAFF. DNA for the CDR3: TGTGCCAGCAGCTTAGTTATGGGACAGGGGACTGAAGCTTTCTTT. Full variable domain (outside the CDR3, taken from reference TRBV11-2 and TRBJ1-1): EAGVAQSPRYKIIEKRQSVAFWCNPISGHATLYWYQQILGQGPKLLIQFQNNGVVDDSQLPKDRFSAERLKGVDSTLKIQPAKLEDSAVYLCASSLVMGQGTEAFFGQGTRLTVV.

The rearrangement uses TRBV10-3 and TRBJ2-2, with TRBD2 matching 8 bases. CDR1 ENHRY and CDR2 SYGVKD come from the germline V gene. This CDR3 comprises 14 residues. V gave up 9 bases and J gave up 0 bases; unmatched junction bases: 3. CDR3 sequence reads: CAISGGANTGELFF. In nucleotides, the CDR3 is TGTGCCATATCCGGGGGGGCGAACACCGGGGAGCTGTTTTTT.

The chain combines TRBV27 with TRBJ2-3; 12 nucleotides agree with TRBD2. Germline CDR1 and CDR2: MNHEY and SMNVEV (reference sequence). This CDR3 has 16 amino acids. Trimming at V came to 5 bases and at J to 1 base, leaving 4 bases not matched to a gene. CDR3 in amino acids: CASSPLAGGRTDTQYF. DNA of the CDR3: TGTGCCAGCAGTCCTCTAGCGGGGGGGCGCACAGATACGCAGTATTTT.

On this clone itself: Distinct nucleotide sequences in the sample also encode this CDR3. The chain carries TRBV28 and TRBJ1-2, with D possibly matching TRBD1 (5 bases). V was clipped by 4 bases and J by 5 bases, with 8 bases between them. CDR1 is MDHEN and CDR2 is SYDVKM in the germline V gene. The CDR3 runs to 12 residues. CDR3 in amino acids: CASSSRDYGYTF. In DNA form, the CDR3 reads TGTGCCAGCAGTTCCAGGGATTATGGCTACACCTTC.

The V gene is TRBV4-3, the J gene TRBJ1-6, with a weak D call TRBD1 (5 bases). This CDR3 contains 19 residues. V was clipped by 0 bases and J by 0 bases, with 15 bases between them. The V gene's germline CDR1 is LGHNA and CDR2 YSLEER. CDR3 residues: CASSQDFLGLSSYNSPLHF. In DNA, the CDR3 is TGCGCCAGCAGCCAAGATTTTTTGGGACTAAGCTCCTATAATTCACCCCTCCACTTT.

V and J are TRBV6-6 and TRBJ2-5; 7 bases are a match to TRBD1. The CDR3 spans 13 residues. Germline loops: CDR1 MNHNY, CDR2 SVGAGI (reference sequence). V lost 5 bases, J lost 5 bases, and 5 bases stayed unmatched. CDR3 nucleotides: TGTGCCAGCAGTACAGGGGCCGGGGAGACCCAGTACTTC. Encoded protein: CASSTGAGETQYF.

The rearrangement joins TRBV19 to TRBJ2-7; 8 positions agree with TRBD1. Germline V gene data show CDR1 as LNHDA and CDR2 as SQIVND (reference sequence). The CDR3 is 17 amino acids. J was trimmed by 0 bases and V by 2 bases; bases with no gene match: 9. CDR3 region: CASSIIGQGAFSYEQYF. The CDR3 DNA sequence: TGTGCCAGTAGTATAATCGGACAGGGAGCCTTCTCCTACGAGCAGTACTTC.

V gene TRBV5-1 combines with J gene TRBJ2-2; the match to TRBD1 covers 9 bases. The CDR3 length is 18 residues. The germline gives CDR1 SGHRS, CDR2 YFSETQ. With 0 bases clipped from V and 0 bases from J, the junction kept 6 bases outside the gene matches. The CDR3 region has the DNA TGCGCCAGCAGCTTGGATTATAGGACAGGGGCGAACACCGGGGAGCTGTTTTTT. Protein: CASSLDYRTGANTGELFF. Drawing the rest from reference TRBV5-1 and TRBJ2-2, the complete variable domain is KAGVTQTPRYLIKTRGQQVTLSCSPISGHRSVSWYQQTPGQGLQFLFEYFSETQRNKGNFPGRFSGRQFSNSRSEMNVSTLELGDSALYLCASSLDYRTGANTGELFFGEGSRLTVL.

A single count supports this clone. This chain links TRBV5-1 with TRBJ2-6, with 11 bases fitting TRBD1. V gave up 4 bases and J gave up 0 bases; unmatched junction bases: 3. The CDR3 extends over 17 amino acids. The V gene's germline CDR1 is SGHRS and CDR2 YFSETQ. CDR3 nucleotides: TGCGCCAGCAGCGGGGGACAGGGGGACTCTGGGGCCAACGTCCTGACTTTC. The encoded protein is CASSGGQGDSGANVLTF. Full variable domain (remainder filled in from reference TRBV5-1 and TRBJ2-6): KAGVTQTPRYLIKTRGQQVTLSCSPISGHRSVSWYQQTPGQGLQFLFEYFSETQRNKGNFPGRFSGRQFSNSRSEMNVSTLELGDSALYLCASSGGQGDSGANVLTFGAGSRLTVL.

This chain uses TRBV2 with TRBJ1-2, with D unclear. The CDR3 is 14 residues long. The V gene lost 5 bases and the J gene lost 0 bases, with 10 bases spanning the gap. Germline V gene lookup returns CDR1 SNHLY and CDR2 FYNNEI. CDR3 protein: CASSNSGANYGYTF. The CDR3 coding sequence is TGTGCCAGCAGTAACAGCGGCGCTAACTATGGCTACACCTTC. Full variable domain (rest looked up from reference TRBV2 and TRBJ1-2): EPEVTQTPSHQVTQMGQEVILRCVPISNHLYFYWYRQILGQKVEFLVSFYNNEISEKSEIFDDQFSVERPDGSNFTLKIRSTKLEDSAMYFCASSNSGANYGYTFGSGTRLTVV.

V and J are TRBV10-2 and TRBJ1-4; 10 nucleotides match TRBD1. After removal of 11 bases from V and 5 bases from J, the junction contained 11 bases not matched to a gene. The CDR3 is made up of 15 amino acids. Per the germline V gene, CDR1 is WSHSY and CDR2 is SAAADI. The CDR3 is CAARPEGQGNEKLFF. The CDR3 DNA sequence: TGCGCCGCACGACCAGAGGGACAGGGGAATGAAAAACTGTTTTTT.

The rearrangement links TRBV28 to TRBJ1-2, with D possibly being TRBD1 (5 bases). V lost 3 bases, J lost 5 bases, and 10 bases lay in between. The CDR3 is 13 amino acids. CDR1 is MDHEN and CDR2 is SYDVKM in the germline V gene. CDR3 region: CASSFRGSYGYTF. DNA for the CDR3: TGTGCCAGCAGTTTCCGGGGGTCATATGGCTACACCTTC.

The chain couples TRBV27 to TRBJ2-3, with 8 positions matching TRBD1. V dropped 3 bases and J dropped 10; count of bases not matched to a gene: 6. The germline CDR1 and CDR2 sequences are MNHEY and SMNVEV (reference sequence). The CDR3 has 13 residues. DNA of the CDR3: TGTGCCAGCAGTTTTCCAGGGGGCTTTCCGCAGTATTTT. This codes for CASSFPGGFPQYF.

The chain links TRBV4-3 to TRBJ1-1; unclear D gene. With 0 bases removed from V and 1 base from J, the gap between germline ends came to 9 bases. CDR3 length: 15 residues. Per the germline V gene, CDR1 is LGHNA and CDR2 is YSLEER. The CDR3 DNA is TGCGCCAGCAGCCAAGATTGGCGGTCGAACACTGAAGCTTTCTTT. Protein product: CASSQDWRSNTEAFF.

This chain joins TRBV9 and TRBJ2-6; D is unclear. The length of the CDR3 is 15 residues. Germline assignment: CDR1 SGDLS and CDR2 YYNGEE. Trimming removed 1 base at V and 3 bases at J, with 8 bases between. Written as DNA, the CDR3 is TGTGCCAGCAGCGTAAGAATAGATGGGGCCAACGTCCTGACTTTC. Translated, it gives CASSVRIDGANVLTF.

The V call is TRBV2, the J call TRBJ2-7; 12 bases fit TRBD2. The CDR3 covers 14 residues. The V gene's germline CDR1 is SNHLY and CDR2 FYNNEI. Trimming took 7 bases from V and 4 from J; bases not matched to a gene: 5. For the CDR3, the DNA is TGTGCCAGCACCAAGACTAGCGGGAGTTACGAGCAGTACTTC. It is translated as CASTKTSGSYEQYF.

V usage is TRBV4-3 and J usage is TRBJ2-3; TRBD2 aligns across 9 bases. Germline V lookup: CDR1 LGHNA, CDR2 YSLEER. Germline trimming cut 4 bases from V and 6 bases from J; bases unmatched to any gene: 11. The CDR3 sequence is 16 residues long. Here the CDR3 DNA reads TGCGCCAGCAGCCGAAGGACTAGCGCCACCGGGGATACGCAGTATTTT. Translation: CASSRRTSATGDTQYF.

The CDR3 bases are TGTGCCAGCAGTTCCCTGATGGAAGGGGAGGTTAGCTCTGGGGCCAACGTCCTGACTTTC. This translates into CASSSLMEGEVSSGANVLTF. The chain combines TRBV28 with TRBJ2-6; a weak D match, TRBD2 (6 bases). CDR1 is MDHEN and CDR2 is SYDVKM in the germline V gene. This CDR3 is built from 20 residues. With 4 bases removed from V and 0 bases from J, the gap between germline ends came to 22 bases.

This clone was observed a single time. V gene TRBV21-1 combines with J gene TRBJ2-7; TRBD1 is the table's D call, not checked against the DNA. TRBV21-1 is a pseudogene segment. The CDR3 is 18 amino acids. The CDR3 spells CASSNFGSQEDSSYEQYF. In nucleotides, the CDR3 is TGTGCCAGCAGCAACTTCGGGTCACAAGAAGACAGTTCCTACGAGCAGTACTTC.

The rearrangement uses TRBV28 and TRBJ2-2; 9 bases line up with TRBD1. This CDR3 region has 15 residues. CDR1 MDHEN and CDR2 SYDVKM come from the germline V gene. Unmatched junction bases numbered 7, after V lost 2 bases and J lost 9 bases. The chain's CDR3 is CASSLPGQGFRELFF. As DNA, the CDR3 is TGTGCCAGCAGTTTACCGGGACAGGGATTCAGGGAGCTGTTTTTT.

This clone was detected only once. The V call is TRBV7-9, the J call TRBJ2-6, with 8 bases aligning to TRBD2. This CDR3 has 18 amino acids. V shed 5 bases, J shed 4 bases, and the junction held 13 bases outside the gene matches. Germline V gives CDR1 SEHNR, CDR2 FQNEAQ (reference sequence). CDR3 nucleotides: TGTGCCAGCAGCCCAGGGACTAGTCTTAGGCCCGGGGCCAACGTCCTGACTTTC. Translation gives CASSPGTSLRPGANVLTF. The whole variable domain, remainder taken from reference TRBV7-9 and TRBJ2-6, is DTGVSQNPRHKITKRGQNVTFRCDPISEHNRLYWYRQTLGQGPEFLTYFQNEAQLEKSRLLSDRFSAERPKGSFSTLEIQRTEQGDSAMYLCASSPGTSLRPGANVLTFGAGSRLTVL.

The chain uses TRBV15 and TRBJ2-1; D is possibly TRBD2 (7 bases). CDR1 and CDR2 from the germline V gene are LNHNV and YYDKDF (reference sequence). The V gene lost 3 bases and the J gene lost 8 bases, with 14 bases spanning the gap. CDR3 length equals 14 residues. CDR3 in amino acids: CATSRGGGAYEQFF. CDR3 DNA: TGTGCCACCAGCAGGGGAGGGGGGGCATATGAGCAGTTCTTC.

This clone was detected only a few times. The CDR3 bases are TGTGCCAGCAGCACGGACATGTTCAGCTCCTACGAGCAGTACTTC. Translating gives CASSTDMFSSYEQYF. This chain connects TRBV7-2 to TRBJ2-7, with a tentative D call TRBD1 (5 bases). The CDR3 spans 15 residues. Germline values: CDR1 SGHTA, CDR2 FQGNSA. V was cut by 5 bases and J by 0 bases, with 14 bases left in between.

This chain uses TRBV7-2 with TRBJ1-2; perhaps TRBD1 as D (6 bases). Trimming left V 0 bases short and J 6 bases short, with 11 bases between. Germline lookup yields CDR1 SGHTA and CDR2 FQGNSA. The length of the CDR3 is 14 residues. CDR3 bases: TGTGCCAGCAGCTTAGCAGACAGGTCCGATGGCTACACCTTC. Amino acid sequence: CASSLADRSDGYTF.

The chain couples TRBV30 to TRBJ1-1; the D gene is possibly TRBD1 (6 bases). Germline values: CDR1 GTSNPN, CDR2 SVGIG (reference sequence). The CDR3 is 15 residues long. V was clipped by 3 bases and J by 5 bases, with 19 bases between them. The CDR3 DNA reads as TGTGCCTGGAGCATGATAACAGGGCCAAGTACTGAAGCTTTCTTT. Residues: CAWSMITGPSTEAFF.